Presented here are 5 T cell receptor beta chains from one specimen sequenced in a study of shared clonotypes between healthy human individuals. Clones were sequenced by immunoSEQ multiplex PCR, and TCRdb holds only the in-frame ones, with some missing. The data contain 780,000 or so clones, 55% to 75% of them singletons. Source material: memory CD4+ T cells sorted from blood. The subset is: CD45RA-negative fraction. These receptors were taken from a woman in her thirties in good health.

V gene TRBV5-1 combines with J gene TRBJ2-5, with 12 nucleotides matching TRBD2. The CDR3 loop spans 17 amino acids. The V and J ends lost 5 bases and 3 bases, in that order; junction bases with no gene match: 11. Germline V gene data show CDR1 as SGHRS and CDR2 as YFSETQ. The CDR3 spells CASRMGMTSGSKETQYF. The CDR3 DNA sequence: TGCGCCAGCAGAATGGGGATGACTAGCGGGAGTAAAGAGACCCAGTACTTC.

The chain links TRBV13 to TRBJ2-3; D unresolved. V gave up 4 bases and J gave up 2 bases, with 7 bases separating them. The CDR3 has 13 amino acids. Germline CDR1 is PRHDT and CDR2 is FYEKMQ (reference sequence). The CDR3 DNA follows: TGTGCCAGCAGCTGGCGGAACACAGATACGCAGTATTTT. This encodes CASSWRNTDTQYF.

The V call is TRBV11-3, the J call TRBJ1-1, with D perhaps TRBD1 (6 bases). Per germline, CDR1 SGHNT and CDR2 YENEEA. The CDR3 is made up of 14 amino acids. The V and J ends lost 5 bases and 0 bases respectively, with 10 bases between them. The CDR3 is CASSRGGMNTEAFF. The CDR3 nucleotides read TGTGCCAGCAGCCGGGGGGGCATGAACACTGAAGCTTTCTTT.

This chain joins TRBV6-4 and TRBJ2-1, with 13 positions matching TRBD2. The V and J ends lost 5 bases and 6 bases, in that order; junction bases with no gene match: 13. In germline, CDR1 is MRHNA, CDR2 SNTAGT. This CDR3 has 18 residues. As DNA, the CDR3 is TGTGCCAGCAGTCCCGCGCACCTAACTAGCGGGAGGGGCAATGAGCAGTTCTTC. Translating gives CASSPAHLTSGRGNEQFF.

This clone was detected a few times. CDR3 protein: CASKKGGNEQFF. The CDR3 coding sequence is TGTGCCAGCAAAAAGGGGGGGAATGAGCAGTTCTTC. This chain uses TRBV12-1 with TRBJ2-1; the D segment call TRBD2 is taken from the table without a DNA check. TRBV12-1 is deemed a pseudogene. CDR3 length equals 12 residues.